This T cell receptor (beta chain) came from a study of blood T cell repertoires in COVID-19 (dated by TCRdb to 2020 to 2021). Notes on the research overall: Samples from collaborators originated in the United States, Italy and Spain and spanned both the acute and convalescent phases of COVID-19. Where available, HLA class I and class II types were obtained from metadata supplied by the sample provider rather than from assay-based typing. A de-identified subject ID, COVID-19 status, age in years and sex were almost always included in the sample metadata. A freely available public database, intended as a resource for researchers studying the immune response to SARS-CoV-2, is where the repertoires were released. The material from the prospective study consisted of cDNA or gDNA derived from T cells, B-cell-depleted T cells, or PBMCs. Subjects who had been exposed to COVID-19, were actively infected with it, or had recovered from it provided the deeply sampled blood TCRbeta repertoires that made up the dataset. The samples were drawn from two sources: the first 160 participants of the ongoing ImmuneRACE study, and 1,254 subjects contributed by 6 global collaborators.

Each collaborating institution followed its own protocols to collect whole blood in K2EDTA tubes. For TCRbeta analysis, collaborators shipped samples in one of three forms: frozen whole blood, isolated PBMCs, or DNA extracted from either of those sample types. The immunoSEQ Assay, a bias-controlled multiplex PCR, was used to amplify TCRbeta CDR3 regions from genomic DNA. The original pipeline was this. The number of nucleated cells in each sample was estimated from the amplification of reference gene primers within the assay. To quantify the absolute abundance of each unique TCRbeta CDR3 rearrangement, sequence reads were collapsed and filtered. Productive Simpson clonality was computed per sample as the square root of Simpson's diversity index over productive rearrangements. Held by TCRdb, this immuneACCESS table contains in-frame sequences only and omits some clones. Under half of the omission traces to an unresolved V gene where checked; the cause of the rest is unknown. V, J and clone size are those of that table, while D and trimming were read from the DNA. This sample gives about 220,000 clones in total; about four fifths of them show up just once. About 2.5% of the sample rests with the top ten.

The V end loses 2 bases and the J end loses 4 bases, and a stretch of 8 bases separates them. The CDR3 sequence holds 14 residues, the cysteine and phenylalanine included. This entry keeps only the CDR3 DNA: 42 bases, framed from base 1. CDR1 MNHEY and CDR2 SVGAGI are derived from the germline V gene. For this clone: The antigen it binds to is not known. No much larger clone exists at a distance of one base, and base qualities are not known.

Study-wide findings and limitations: How much clinical and demographic metadata was included differed by source and by participant, and the metadata was provided uncurated.

The receptor chain draws on TRBV6-5 and TRBJ1-4, with no confident D gene call. The sample consisted of peripheral blood. This TCR was sampled from a woman aged 40 to 49 with active or convalescent COVID-19. The CDR3 region: CASSYSALNEKLFF. The DNA sequence follows: TGTGCCAGCAGTTACAGCGCGCTTAATGAAAAACTGTTTTTT.